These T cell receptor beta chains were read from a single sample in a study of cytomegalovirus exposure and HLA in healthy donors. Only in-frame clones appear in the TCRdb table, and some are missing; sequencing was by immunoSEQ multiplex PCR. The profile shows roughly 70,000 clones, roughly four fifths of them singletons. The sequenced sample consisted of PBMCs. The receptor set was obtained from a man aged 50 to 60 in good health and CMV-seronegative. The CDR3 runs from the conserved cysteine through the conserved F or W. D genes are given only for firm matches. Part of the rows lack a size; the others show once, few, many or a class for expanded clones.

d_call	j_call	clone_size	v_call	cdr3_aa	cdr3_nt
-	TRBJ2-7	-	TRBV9	CASSNHNRLEQYF	TGTGCCAGCAGCAACCACAACCGCCTCGAGCAGTACTTC
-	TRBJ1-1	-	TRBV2	CASSANRAEAFF	TGTGCCAGCAGTGCGAACCGGGCTGAAGCTTTCTTT
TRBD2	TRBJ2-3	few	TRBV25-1	CASSEYASGGTDTQYF	TGTGCCAGCAGTGAATATGCTAGCGGGGGCACAGATACGCAGTATTTT
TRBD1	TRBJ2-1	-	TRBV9	CASKRPGQGKNEQFF	TGTGCCAGCAAGAGACCGGGACAGGGAAAGAATGAGCAGTTCTTC
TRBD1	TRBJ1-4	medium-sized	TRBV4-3	CASSPGTGVLEKLFF	TGCGCCAGCAGCCCCGGGACAGGTGTCTTGGAAAAACTGTTTTTT
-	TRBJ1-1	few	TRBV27	CASSLSGGNTEAFF	TGTGCCAGCAGTTTATCGGGGGGGAACACTGAAGCTTTCTTT
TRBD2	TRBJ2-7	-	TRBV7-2	CASSYNLWTSGRGEQYF	TGTGCCAGCAGCTACAACCTTTGGACTAGCGGGAGAGGGGAGCAGTACTTC
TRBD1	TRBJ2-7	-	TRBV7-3	CASSSDRGHEQYF	TGTGCCAGCAGCTCGGACAGGGGCCACGAGCAGTACTTC
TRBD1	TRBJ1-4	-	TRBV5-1	CASSLGQGAPGEKLFF	TGCGCCAGCAGCTTGGGACAGGGGGCGCCCGGTGAAAAACTGTTTTTT
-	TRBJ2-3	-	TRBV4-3	CASSQSFSGTVSDTQYF	TGCGCCAGCAGCCAAAGTTTTAGCGGGACAGTCTCAGATACGCAGTATTTT
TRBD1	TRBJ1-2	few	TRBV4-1	CASSQGQFSYGYTF	TGCGCCAGCAGCCAGGGACAGTTTAGCTATGGCTACACCTTC
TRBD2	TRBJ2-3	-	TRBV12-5	CASGPIAGARTDTQYF	TGTGCTAGTGGTCCCATAGCGGGGGCCCGCACAGATACGCAGTATTTT
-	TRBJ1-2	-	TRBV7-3	CASSLGGGYGYTF	TGTGCCAGCAGCTTGGGAGGGGGCTATGGCTACACCTTC
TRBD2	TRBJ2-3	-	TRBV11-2	CASRLSGGGDTQYF	TGTGCCAGCAGGCTGAGCGGGGGAGGGGATACGCAGTATTTT
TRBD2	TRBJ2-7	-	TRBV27	CASKRLAGLHEQYF	TGTGCCAGCAAACGGCTAGCGGGGCTCCACGAGCAGTACTTC
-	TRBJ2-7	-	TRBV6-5	CASSYSGAYVEQYF	TGTGCCAGCAGTTACTCAGGGGCGTATGTCGAGCAGTACTTC
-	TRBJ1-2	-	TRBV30	CACRERQDGYTF	TGTGCCTGCCGGGAGAGGCAGGATGGCTACACCTTC
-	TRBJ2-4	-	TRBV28	CASKQGWVDIQYF	TGTGCCAGCAAACAGGGATGGGTCGACATTCAGTACTTC
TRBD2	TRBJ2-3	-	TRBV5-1	CASSLGTSLSTDTQYF	TGCGCCAGCAGCTTGGGGACTAGCCTCAGCACAGATACGCAGTATTTT
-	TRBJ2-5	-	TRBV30	CAWSGGETQYF	TGTGCCTGGAGTGGGGGCGAGACCCAGTACTTC
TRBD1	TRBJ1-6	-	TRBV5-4	CASRRQGGNSPLHF	TGTGCCAGCAGGAGGCAGGGGGGTAATTCACCCCTCCACTTT
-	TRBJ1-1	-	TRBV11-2	CASSLKLMNTEAFF	TGTGCCAGCAGCTTAAAGCTCATGAACACTGAAGCTTTCTTT
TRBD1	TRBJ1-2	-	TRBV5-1	CASSSGTGGKLGYGYTF	TGCGCCAGCAGTTCCGGGACAGGGGGCAAATTAGGCTATGGCTACACCTTC
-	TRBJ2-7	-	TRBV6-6	CASSSEYEQYF	TGTGCCAGCAGTTCTGAGTACGAGCAGTACTTC
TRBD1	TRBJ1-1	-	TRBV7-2	CASSFDRGGTEAFF	TGTGCCAGCAGCTTTGACAGGGGGGGCACTGAAGCTTTCTTT
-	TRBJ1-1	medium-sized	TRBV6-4	CASSVLPGNTEAFF	TGTGCCAGCAGTGTGCTCCCGGGGAACACTGAAGCTTTCTTT
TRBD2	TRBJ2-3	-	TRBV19	CASKGTAGGPDTQYF	TGTGCCAGTAAAGGAACAGCGGGGGGGCCAGATACGCAGTATTTT
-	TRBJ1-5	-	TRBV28	CASSSGRGRYQPQHF	TGTGCCAGCAGTTCAGGAAGGGGAAGGTATCAGCCCCAGCATTTT
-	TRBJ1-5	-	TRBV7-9	CASSLSQYSNQPQHF	TGTGCCAGCAGCTTATCACAATATAGCAATCAGCCCCAGCATTTT
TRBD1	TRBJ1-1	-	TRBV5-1	CASSLQGGNTEAFF	TGCGCCAGCAGCCTACAGGGGGGGAACACTGAAGCTTTCTTT
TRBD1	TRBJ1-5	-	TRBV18	CASSPRRQGSNQPQHF	TGTGCCAGCTCACCACGAAGACAGGGGAGTAATCAGCCCCAGCATTTT
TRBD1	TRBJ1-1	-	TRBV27	CASSLFILWDSQISFF	TGTGCCAGCAGTTTATTCATTTTATGGGACAGTCAAATTTCTTTCTTT
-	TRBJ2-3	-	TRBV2	CASPSLYSTDTQYF	TGTGCCAGCCCTTCCCTTTATAGCACAGATACGCAGTATTTT
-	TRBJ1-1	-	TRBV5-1	CASSFAGLATEAFF	TGCGCCAGCAGCTTTGCAGGGCTGGCCACTGAAGCTTTCTTT
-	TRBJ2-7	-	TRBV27	CASSPNVRLTPPYEQYF	TGTGCCAGCAGCCCCAATGTCAGGCTTACCCCTCCCTACGAGCAGTACTTC
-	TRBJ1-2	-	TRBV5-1	CASSLVAGVNYGYTF	TGCGCCAGCAGCTTGGTGGCAGGTGTTAACTATGGCTACACCTTC
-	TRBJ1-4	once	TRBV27	CASSLYYTINEKLFF	TGTGCCAGCAGCCTATACTACACAATTAATGAAAAACTGTTTTTT
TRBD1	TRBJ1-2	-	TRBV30	CAWTSQGGRGYTF	TGTGCCTGGACTTCTCAGGGGGGCAGGGGCTACACCTTC
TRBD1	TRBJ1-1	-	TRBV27	CASSLVPGTGGVKTEAFF	TGTGCCAGCAGTTTGGTGCCGGGGACAGGGGGCGTTAAGACTGAAGCTTTCTTT
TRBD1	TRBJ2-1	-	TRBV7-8	CASSLQGAGHYNEQFF	TGTGCCAGCAGCCTTCAGGGGGCGGGGCACTACAATGAGCAGTTCTTC
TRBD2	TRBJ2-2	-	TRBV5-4	CASSREGAGELFF	TGTGCCAGCAGCCGGGAGGGGGCCGGGGAGCTGTTTTTT
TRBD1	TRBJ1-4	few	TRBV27	CASSGGTDREEKLFF	TGTGCCAGCAGTGGGGGGACAGACCGAGAGGAAAAACTGTTTTTT
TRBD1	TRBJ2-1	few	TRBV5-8	CASSFEGARYNEQFF	TGTGCCAGCAGTTTTGAGGGGGCGCGATACAATGAGCAGTTCTTC
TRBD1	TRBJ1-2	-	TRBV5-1	CASRPDRGHGYTF	TGCGCCAGCAGGCCGGACAGGGGGCATGGCTACACCTTC
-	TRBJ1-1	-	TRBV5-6	CASSTQDFTNTEAFF	TGTGCCAGCAGTACACAGGATTTTACGAACACTGAAGCTTTCTTT
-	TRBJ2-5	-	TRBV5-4	CASSPQQGPGETQYF	TGTGCCAGCAGCCCACAACAGGGTCCCGGGGAGACCCAGTACTTC
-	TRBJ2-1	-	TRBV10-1	CASSVVGASNEQFF	TGCGCCAGCAGTGTAGTGGGAGCAAGCAATGAGCAGTTCTTC
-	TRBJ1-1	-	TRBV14	CASSQYMNTEAFF	TGTGCCAGCAGCCAATATATGAACACTGAAGCTTTCTTT
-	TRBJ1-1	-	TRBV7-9	CASSSLVLNTEAFF	TGTGCCAGCAGCTCCCTTGTCCTGAACACTGAAGCTTTCTTT
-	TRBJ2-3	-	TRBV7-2	CASSLMQRSADTQYF	TGTGCCAGCAGCTTAATGCAGCGATCTGCAGATACGCAGTATTTT
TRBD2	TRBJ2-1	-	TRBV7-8	CASLNFLGLAYNEQFF	TGTGCCAGCCTAAACTTCCTGGGACTAGCCTACAATGAGCAGTTCTTC
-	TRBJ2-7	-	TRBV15	CATSRDLSLDEQYF	TGTGCCACCAGCAGAGATCTTTCATTAGACGAGCAGTACTTC
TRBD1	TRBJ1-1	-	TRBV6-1	CASTEGAANTEAFF	TGTGCCAGCACCGAGGGGGCGGCGAACACTGAAGCTTTCTTT
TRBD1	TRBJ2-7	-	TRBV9	CASSIQGGEQYF	TGTGCCAGCAGCATACAGGGGGGCGAGCAGTACTTC